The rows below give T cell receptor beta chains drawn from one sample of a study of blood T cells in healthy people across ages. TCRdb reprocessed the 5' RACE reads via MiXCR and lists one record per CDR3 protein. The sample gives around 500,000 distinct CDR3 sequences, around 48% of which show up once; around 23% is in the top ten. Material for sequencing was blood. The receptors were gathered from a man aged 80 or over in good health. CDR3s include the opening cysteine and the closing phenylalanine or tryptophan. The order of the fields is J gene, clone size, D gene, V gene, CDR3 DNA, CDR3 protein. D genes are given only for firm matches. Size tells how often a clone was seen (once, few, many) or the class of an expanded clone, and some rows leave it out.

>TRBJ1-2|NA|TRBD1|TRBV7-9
TGTGCCAGCAGCTTAGCGTCGGACAGGCAAGGCTACACCTTC
CASSLASDRQGYTF
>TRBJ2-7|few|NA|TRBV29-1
TGCAGCGTGTCCCGGGTCGGCTTAGGCTACGAGCAGTACTTC
CSVSRVGLGYEQYF
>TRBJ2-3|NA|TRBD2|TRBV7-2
TGTGCCAGCAGCTTAGGGGGACTAGGATTCACAGATACGCAGTATTTT
CASSLGGLGFTDTQYF
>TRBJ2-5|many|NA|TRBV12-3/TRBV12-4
TGTGCCAGCAGTCCAGGGTCCCCAAGACAAGAGACCCAGTACTTC
CASSPGSPRQETQYF
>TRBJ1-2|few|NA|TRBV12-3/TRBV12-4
TGTGCCAGCAGCCCTGGGTCTGCCTATGGCTACACCTTC
CASSPGSAYGYTF
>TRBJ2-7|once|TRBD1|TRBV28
TGTGCCAGCGGACAGGGCTTAAACTACGAGCAGTACTTC
CASGQGLNYEQYF
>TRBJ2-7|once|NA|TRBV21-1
TGTGCCAGCAGCAACCCCAGTCACGAGCAGTACTTC
CASSNPSHEQYF
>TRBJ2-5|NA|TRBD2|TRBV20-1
TGCAGTGCCGTCCATCGCGCCGGGACTAGCGGGGGTTTCGAGACCCAGTACTTC
CSAVHRAGTSGGFETQYF
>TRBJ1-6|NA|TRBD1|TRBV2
TGTGCCAGCAGAGGTCGACAGGGGGTAAAGTCACCCCTCCACTTT
CASRGRQGVKSPLHF
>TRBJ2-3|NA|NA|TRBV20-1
TGCAGTGCTAGACCTGTGGACTATTCCACAGATACGCAGTATTTT
CSARPVDYSTDTQYF
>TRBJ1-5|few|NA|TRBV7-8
TGTGCCAGCAGCTCTGGGACGGGCAATCAGCCCCAGCATTTT
CASSSGTGNQPQHF
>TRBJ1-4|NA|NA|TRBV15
TGTGCCACCAGCAGAGATCCGGTTAATGAAAAACTGTTTTTT
CATSRDPVNEKLFF
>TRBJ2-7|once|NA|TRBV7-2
TGTGCCAGCAGCTTAGGCCGGACCGAGCAGTACTTC
CASSLGRTEQYF
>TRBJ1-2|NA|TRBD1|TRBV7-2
TGTGCCAGCAGCTTAGTCACAGGGGATATCGATGGCTACACCTTC
CASSLVTGDIDGYTF
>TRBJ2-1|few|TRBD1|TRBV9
TGTGCCAGCAGCGCGATGACAGGGCCCGGCAATGAGCAGTTCTTC
CASSAMTGPGNEQFF
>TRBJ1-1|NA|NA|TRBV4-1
TGCGCCAGCAGCCAAGATTTGGGGGGCGCAGTCCCTTTCTTT
CASSQDLGGAVPFF
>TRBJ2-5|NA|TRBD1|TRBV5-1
TGCGCCAGCAGCTTGGACGGGACAGCCAAAGAGACCCAGTACTTC
CASSLDGTAKETQYF
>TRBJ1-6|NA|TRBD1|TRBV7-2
TGTGCCAGCAGCTTTGAGACGGGACAGCCGAATTCACCCCTCCACTTT
CASSFETGQPNSPLHF
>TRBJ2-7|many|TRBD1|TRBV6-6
TGTGCCAGCAGTTACCCTCGGGACAGCTACGAGCAGTACTTC
CASSYPRDSYEQYF
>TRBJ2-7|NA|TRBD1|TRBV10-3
TGTGCCATCAGTGAGTCCGATACAGGGGGCGCGTACGAGCAGTACTTC
CAISESDTGGAYEQYF
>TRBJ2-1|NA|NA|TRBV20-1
TGCAGTGCCCCGACAGGAACTAACGATGAGCAGTTCTTC
CSAPTGTNDEQFF
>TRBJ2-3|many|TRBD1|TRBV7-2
TGTGCCAGCAGCCGTACGGACAGGGATCGCACAGATACGCAGTATTTT
CASSRTDRDRTDTQYF
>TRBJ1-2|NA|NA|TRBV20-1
TGCATCCCAGGTGGCTCCTATGGCTACACCTTC
CIPGGSYGYTF
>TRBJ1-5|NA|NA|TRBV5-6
TGTGCCAGCAGCCGTGGACTGGAGCGGGGTGGCAATCAGCCCCAGCATTTT
CASSRGLERGGNQPQHF
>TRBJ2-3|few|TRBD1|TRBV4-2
TGTGCCAGCAGCCAAGATCAGGGGGCTACCTTCGGCACAGATACGCAGTATTTT
CASSQDQGATFGTDTQYF
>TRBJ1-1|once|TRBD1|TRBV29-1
TGCAGCGTGGCTTCGACAGGGGGGACTGAAGCTTTCTTT
CSVASTGGTEAFF